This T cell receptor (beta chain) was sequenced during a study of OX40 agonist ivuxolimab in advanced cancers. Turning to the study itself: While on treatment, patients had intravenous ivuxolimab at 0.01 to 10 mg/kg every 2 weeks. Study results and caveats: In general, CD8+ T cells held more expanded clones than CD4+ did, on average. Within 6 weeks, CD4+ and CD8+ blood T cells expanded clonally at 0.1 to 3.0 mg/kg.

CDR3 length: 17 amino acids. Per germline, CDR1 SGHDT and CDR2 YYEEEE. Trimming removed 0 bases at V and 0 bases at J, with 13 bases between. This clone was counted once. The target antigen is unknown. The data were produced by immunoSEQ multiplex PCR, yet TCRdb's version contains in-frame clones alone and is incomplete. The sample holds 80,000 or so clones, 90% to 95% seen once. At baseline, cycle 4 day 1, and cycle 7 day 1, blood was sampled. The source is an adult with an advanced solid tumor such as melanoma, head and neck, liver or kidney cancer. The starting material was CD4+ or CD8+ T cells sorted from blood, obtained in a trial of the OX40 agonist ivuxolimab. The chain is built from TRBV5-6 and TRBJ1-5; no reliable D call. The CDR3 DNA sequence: TGTGCCAGCAGCTTGGGTCAAACCCGCTATAGCAATCAGCCCCAGCATTTT. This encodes CASSLGQTRYSNQPQHF.